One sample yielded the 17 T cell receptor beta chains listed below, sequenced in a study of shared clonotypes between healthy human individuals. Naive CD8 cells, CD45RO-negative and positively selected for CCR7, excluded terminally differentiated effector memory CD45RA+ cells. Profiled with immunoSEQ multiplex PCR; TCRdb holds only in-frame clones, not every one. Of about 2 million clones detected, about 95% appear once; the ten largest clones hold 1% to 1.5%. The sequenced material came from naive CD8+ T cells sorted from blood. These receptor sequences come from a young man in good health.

The CDR3 is CASSYAEGTGGYTF. In DNA form, the CDR3 reads TGTGCCAGCAGTTACGCAGAAGGGACAGGCGGCTACACCTTC. The chain is built from TRBV6-5 and TRBJ1-2, with TRBD1 matching over 8 bases. This CDR3 has 14 amino acids. Trimming removed 2 bases from V and 8 bases from J; junction bases left unmatched: 7. Germline CDR1 and CDR2: MNHEY and SVGAGI.

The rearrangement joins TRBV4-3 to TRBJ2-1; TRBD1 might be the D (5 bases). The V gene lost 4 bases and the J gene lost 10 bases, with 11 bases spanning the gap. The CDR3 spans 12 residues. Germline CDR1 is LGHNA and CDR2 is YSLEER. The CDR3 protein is CASSRQSTEQFF. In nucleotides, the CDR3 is TGCGCCAGCAGCCGACAGAGCACGGAGCAGTTCTTC.

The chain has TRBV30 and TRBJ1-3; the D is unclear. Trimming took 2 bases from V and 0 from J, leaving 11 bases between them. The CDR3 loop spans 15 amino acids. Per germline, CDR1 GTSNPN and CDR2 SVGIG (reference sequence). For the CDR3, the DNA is TGTGCCTGGAGTCCGAGGGAGAGCTCTGGAAACACCATATATTTT. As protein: CAWSPRESSGNTIYF.

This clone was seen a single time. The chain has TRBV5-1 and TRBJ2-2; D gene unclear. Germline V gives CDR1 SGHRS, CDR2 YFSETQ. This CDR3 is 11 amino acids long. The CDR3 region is CAPKGPGELFF. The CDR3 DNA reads TGCGCACCAAAAGGCCCCGGGGAGCTGTTTTTT.

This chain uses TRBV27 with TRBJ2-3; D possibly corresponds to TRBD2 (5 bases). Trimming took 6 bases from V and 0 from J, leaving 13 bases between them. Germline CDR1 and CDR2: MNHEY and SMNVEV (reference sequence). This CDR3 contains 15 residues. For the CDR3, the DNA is TGTGCCAGCAGGTCCGGGGTAATCAGCACAGATACGCAGTATTTT. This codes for CASRSGVISTDTQYF.

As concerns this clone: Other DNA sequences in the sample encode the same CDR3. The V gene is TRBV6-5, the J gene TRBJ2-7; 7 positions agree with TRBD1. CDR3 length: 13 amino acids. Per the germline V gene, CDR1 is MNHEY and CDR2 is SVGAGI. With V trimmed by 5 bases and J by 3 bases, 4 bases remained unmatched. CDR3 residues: CASSPGTVYEQYF. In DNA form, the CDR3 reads TGTGCCAGCAGTCCCGGGACAGTCTACGAGCAGTACTTC.

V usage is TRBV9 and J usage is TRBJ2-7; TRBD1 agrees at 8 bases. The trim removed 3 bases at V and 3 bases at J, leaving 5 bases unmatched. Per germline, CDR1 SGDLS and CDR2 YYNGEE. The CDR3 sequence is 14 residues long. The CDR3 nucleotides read TGTGCCAGCAGCGAGACAGGGGCAGGCTACGAGCAGTACTTC. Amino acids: CASSETGAGYEQYF.

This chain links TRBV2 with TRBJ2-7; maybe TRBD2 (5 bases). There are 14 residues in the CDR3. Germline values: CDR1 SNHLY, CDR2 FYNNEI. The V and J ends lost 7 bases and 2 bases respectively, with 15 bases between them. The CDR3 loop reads CASNDREVPYEQYF. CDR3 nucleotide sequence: TGTGCCAGCAACGACCGGGAAGTCCCCTACGAGCAGTACTTC.

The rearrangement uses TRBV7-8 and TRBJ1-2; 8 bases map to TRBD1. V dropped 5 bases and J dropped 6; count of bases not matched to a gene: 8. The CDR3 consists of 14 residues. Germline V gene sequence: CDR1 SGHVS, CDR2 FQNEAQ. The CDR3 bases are TGTGCCAGCAGCGAATGGGCAGGGGGCGATGGCTACACCTTC. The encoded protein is CASSEWAGGDGYTF.

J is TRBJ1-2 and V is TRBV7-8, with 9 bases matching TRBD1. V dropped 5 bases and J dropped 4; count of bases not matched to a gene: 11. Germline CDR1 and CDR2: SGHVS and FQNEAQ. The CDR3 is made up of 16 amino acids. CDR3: CASSPLETGGGYGYTF. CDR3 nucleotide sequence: TGTGCCAGCAGCCCGTTAGAAACAGGGGGCGGCTATGGCTACACCTTC. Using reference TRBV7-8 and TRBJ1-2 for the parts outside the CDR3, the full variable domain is GAGVSQSPRYKVAKRGQDVALRCDPISGHVSLFWYQQALGQGPEFLTYFQNEAQLDKSGLPSDRFFAERPEGSVSTLKIQRTQQEDSAVYLCASSPLETGGGYGYTFGSGTRLTVV.

This CDR3 is CASSSTQGASEQYF. DNA of the CDR3: TGTGCCAGCAGCTCCACCCAGGGGGCGAGTGAGCAGTACTTC. This rearrangement joins TRBV7-8 to TRBJ2-7; 8 nucleotides agree with TRBD1. Germline CDR1 reads SGHVS; CDR2 reads FQNEAQ. The CDR3 runs to 14 residues. V shed 4 bases, J shed 7 bases, and the junction held 9 bases outside the gene matches.

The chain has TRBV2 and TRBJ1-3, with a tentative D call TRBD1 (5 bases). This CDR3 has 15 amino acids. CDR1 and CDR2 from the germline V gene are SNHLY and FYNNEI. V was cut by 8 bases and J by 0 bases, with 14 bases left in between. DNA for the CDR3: TGTGCCAGCTTCCTCTTCGACAGCTCTGGAAACACCATATATTTT. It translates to CASFLFDSSGNTIYF.

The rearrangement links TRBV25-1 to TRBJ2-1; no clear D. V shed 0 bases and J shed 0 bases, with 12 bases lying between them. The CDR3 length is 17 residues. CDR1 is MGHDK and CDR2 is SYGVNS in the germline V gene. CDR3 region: CASSEYDRAISYNEQFF. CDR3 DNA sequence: TGTGCCAGCAGTGAATACGATCGAGCGATCTCCTACAATGAGCAGTTCTTC. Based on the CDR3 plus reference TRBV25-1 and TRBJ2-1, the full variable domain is EADIYQTPRYLVIGTGKKITLECSQTMGHDKMYWYQQDPGMELHLIHYSYGVNSTEKGDLSSESTVSRIRTEHFPLTLESARPSHTSQYLCASSEYDRAISYNEQFFGPGTRLTVL.

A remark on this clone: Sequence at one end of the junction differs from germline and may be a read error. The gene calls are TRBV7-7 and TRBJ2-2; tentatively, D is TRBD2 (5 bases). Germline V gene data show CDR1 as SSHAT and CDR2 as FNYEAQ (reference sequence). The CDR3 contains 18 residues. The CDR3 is CASSLVPAGVGDTGELFF. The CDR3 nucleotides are TGTGCTAGCAGCTTAGTACCCGCCGGGGTCGGGGACACCGGGGAGCTGTTTTTT.

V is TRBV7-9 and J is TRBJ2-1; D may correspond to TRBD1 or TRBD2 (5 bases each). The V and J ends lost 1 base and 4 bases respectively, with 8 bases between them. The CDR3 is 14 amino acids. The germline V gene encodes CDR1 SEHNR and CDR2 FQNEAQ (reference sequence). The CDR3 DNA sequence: TGTGCCAGCAGCTTAGGGGACCTTTACAATGAGCAGTTCTTC. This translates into CASSLGDLYNEQFF.

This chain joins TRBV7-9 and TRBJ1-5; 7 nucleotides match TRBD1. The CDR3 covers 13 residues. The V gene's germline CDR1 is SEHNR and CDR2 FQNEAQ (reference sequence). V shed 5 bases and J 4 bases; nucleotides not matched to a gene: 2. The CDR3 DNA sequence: TGTGCCAGCAGCGGCAGGGGGAATCAGCCCCAGCATTTT. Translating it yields CASSGRGNQPQHF.

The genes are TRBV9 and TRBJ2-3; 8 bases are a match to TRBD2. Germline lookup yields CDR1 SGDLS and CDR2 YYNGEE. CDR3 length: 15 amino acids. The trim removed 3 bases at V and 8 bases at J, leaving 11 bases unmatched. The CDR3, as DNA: TGTGCCAGCAGCGGAGTAGCGGGGCCGGAGGGTACGCAGTATTTT. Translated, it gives CASSGVAGPEGTQYF. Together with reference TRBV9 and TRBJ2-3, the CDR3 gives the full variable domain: DSGVTQTPKHLITATGQRVTLRCSPRSGDLSVYWYQQSLDQGLQFLIQYYNGEERAKGNILERFSAQQFPDLHSELNLSSLELGDSALYFCASSGVAGPEGTQYFGPGTRLTVL.